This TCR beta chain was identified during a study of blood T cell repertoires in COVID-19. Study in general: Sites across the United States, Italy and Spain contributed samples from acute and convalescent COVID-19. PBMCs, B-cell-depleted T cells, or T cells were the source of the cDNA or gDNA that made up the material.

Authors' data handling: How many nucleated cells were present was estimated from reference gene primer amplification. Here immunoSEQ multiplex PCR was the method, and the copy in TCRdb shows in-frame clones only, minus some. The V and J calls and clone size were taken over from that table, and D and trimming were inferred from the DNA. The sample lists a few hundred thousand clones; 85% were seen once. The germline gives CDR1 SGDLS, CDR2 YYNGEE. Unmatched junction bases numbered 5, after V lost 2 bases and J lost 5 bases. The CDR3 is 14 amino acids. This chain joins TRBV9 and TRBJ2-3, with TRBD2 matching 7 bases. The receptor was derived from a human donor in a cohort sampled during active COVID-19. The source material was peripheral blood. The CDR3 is CASSVTLAVDTQYF. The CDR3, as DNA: TGTGCCAGCAGCGTCACCCTAGCGGTAGATACGCAGTATTTT.